The clone carrying this TCR beta chain has only a few counts. Its antigen is currently unknown. These data come from a study of response to subunit inactivated influenza vaccine. CDR1 SGHTA and CDR2 FQGNSA come from the germline V gene. This CDR3 is 16 amino acids long. V lost 5 bases, J lost 2 bases, and 4 bases stayed unmatched. Overall study findings and caveats: Only a handful of new T cells, the authors suggested, are recruited with each seasonal influenza vaccination.

TCRdb re-called the RT-PCR reads with MiXCR, one entry per CDR3 protein. The sample shows about 480,000 distinct CDR3 sequences, roughly 27% of them seen only once. This clonotype was sampled from a man aged 50 to 60 who received an inactivated influenza vaccine. The sample in question was CD4+ T cells sorted from PBMCs, obtained more than 4 days after vaccination. V and J are TRBV7-2 and TRBJ2-1; the match to TRBD2 covers 12 bases. CDR3 sequence reads: CASSTRLAGAYNEQFF. The CDR3 DNA reads TGTGCCAGCAGCACGCGACTAGCGGGAGCCTACAATGAGCAGTTCTTC.